The T cell receptor beta chain described here comes from a study of beta chain features in type 1 diabetes. General study points: In cDNA sequencing, cells with high TCR expression could be over-represented. Moderately but significantly shorter TCRB CDR3s were found in Type 1 diabetes patients in all four CD4+ subsets.

The germline gives CDR1 SGHRS, CDR2 YFSETQ. Losses at the gene ends were 3 bases for V and 8 bases for J; bases not matched to a gene: 10. This CDR3 is 15 amino acids long. CD45RO/CCR7/CD25/CD127/CD95/CD27 staining was used to isolate CD4+ naive, central memory, regulatory and stem cell-like memory cells by sorting. Points on this clone: What it binds is unknown.

The entirety of the isolated RNA underwent reverse transcription, so expressed TCRB transcripts were sequenced. The data were produced by immunoSEQ multiplex PCR, yet TCRdb's version contains in-frame clones alone and is incomplete. The table lists 95,000 to 110,000 clones, under 30% of them singletons. The clonotype was recovered from a woman under 30 with type 1 diabetes. V and J are TRBV5-1 and TRBJ2-1, with TRBD1 identical over 8 bases. Sequencing was carried out using central memory CD4+ T cells from blood. CDR3 loop: CASSSTGRTGYEQFF. The CDR3 bases are TGCGCCAGCAGCTCAACGGGTAGGACAGGGTATGAGCAGTTCTTC.